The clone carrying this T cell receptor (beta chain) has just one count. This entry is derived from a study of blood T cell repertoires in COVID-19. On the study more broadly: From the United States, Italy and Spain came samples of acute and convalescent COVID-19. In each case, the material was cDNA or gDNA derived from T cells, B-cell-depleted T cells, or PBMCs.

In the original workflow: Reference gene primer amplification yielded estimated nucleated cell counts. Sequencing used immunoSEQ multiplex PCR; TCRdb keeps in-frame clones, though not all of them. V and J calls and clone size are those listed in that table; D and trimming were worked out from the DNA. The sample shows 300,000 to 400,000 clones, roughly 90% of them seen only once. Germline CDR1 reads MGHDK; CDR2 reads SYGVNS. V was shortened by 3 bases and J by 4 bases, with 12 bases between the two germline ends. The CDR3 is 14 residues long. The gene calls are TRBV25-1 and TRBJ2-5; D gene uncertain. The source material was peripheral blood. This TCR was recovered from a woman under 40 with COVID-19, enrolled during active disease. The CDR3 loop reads CASSDTARSETQYF. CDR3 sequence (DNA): TGTGCCAGCAGTGATACTGCCAGGTCAGAGACCCAGTACTTC.